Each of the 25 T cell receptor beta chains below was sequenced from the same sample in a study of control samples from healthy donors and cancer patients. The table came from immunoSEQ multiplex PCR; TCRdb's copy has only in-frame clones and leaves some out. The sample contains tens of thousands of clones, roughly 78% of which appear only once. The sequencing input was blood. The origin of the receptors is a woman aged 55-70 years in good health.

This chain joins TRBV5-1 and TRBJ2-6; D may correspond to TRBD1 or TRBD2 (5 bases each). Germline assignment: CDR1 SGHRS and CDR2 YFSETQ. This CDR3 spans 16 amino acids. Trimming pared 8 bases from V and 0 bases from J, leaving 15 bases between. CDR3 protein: CASRPGPSSGANVLTF. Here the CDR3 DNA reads TGCGCCAGTCGACCGGGACCTAGCTCTGGGGCCAACGTCCTGACTTTC.

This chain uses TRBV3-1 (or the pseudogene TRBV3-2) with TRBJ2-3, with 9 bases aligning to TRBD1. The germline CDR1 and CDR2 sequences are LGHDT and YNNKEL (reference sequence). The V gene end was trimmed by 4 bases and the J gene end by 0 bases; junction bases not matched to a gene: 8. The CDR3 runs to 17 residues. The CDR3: CASSLSRQGVSTDTQYF. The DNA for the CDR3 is TGTGCCAGCAGCCTATCCAGACAGGGGGTGAGCACAGATACGCAGTATTTT.

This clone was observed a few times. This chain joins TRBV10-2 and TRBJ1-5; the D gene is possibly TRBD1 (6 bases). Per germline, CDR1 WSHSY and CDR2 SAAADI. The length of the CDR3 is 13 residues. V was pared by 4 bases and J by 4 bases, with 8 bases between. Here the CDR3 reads CASSGQENQPQHF. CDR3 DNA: TGCGCCAGCAGTGGACAGGAGAATCAGCCCCAGCATTTT.

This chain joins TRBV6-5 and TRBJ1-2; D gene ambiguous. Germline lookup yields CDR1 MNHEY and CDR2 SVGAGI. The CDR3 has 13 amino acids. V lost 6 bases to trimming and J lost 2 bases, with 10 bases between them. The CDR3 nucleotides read TGTGCCAGCAGAGAGGGTATGAACTATGGCTACACCTTC. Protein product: CASREGMNYGYTF.

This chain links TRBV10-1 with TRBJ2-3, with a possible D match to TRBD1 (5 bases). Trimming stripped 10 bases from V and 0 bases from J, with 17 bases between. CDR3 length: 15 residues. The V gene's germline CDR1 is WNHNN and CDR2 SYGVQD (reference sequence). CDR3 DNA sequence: TGCGCCAAGATACCGGACACAGGAAGCACAGATACGCAGTATTTT. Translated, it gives CAKIPDTGSTDTQYF.

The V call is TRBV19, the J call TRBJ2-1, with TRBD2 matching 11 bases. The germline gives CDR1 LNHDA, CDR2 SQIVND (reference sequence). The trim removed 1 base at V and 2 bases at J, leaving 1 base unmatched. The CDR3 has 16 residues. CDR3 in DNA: TGTGCCAGTAGTATAGCACTAGCGGGAGCCTACAATGAGCAGTTCTTC. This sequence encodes CASSIALAGAYNEQFF.

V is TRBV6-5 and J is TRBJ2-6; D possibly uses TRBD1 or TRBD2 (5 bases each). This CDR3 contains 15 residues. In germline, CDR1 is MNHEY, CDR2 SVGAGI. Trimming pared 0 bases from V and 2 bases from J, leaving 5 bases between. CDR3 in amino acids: CASSYSGAGANVLTF. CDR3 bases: TGTGCCAGCAGTTACTCGGGGGCTGGGGCCAACGTCCTGACTTTC.

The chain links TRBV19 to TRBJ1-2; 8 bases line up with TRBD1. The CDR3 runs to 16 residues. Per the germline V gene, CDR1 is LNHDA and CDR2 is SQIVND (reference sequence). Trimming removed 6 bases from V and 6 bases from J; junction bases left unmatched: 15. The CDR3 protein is CASRASPTGALDGYTF. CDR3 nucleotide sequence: TGTGCCAGTAGGGCGAGCCCGACAGGGGCCTTGGATGGCTACACCTTC.

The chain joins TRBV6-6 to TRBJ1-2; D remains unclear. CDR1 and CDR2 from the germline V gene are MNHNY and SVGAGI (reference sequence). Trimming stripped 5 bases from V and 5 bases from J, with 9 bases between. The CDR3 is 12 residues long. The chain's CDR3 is CASSQSLYGYTF. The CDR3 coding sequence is TGTGCCAGCAGTCAGTCCCTATATGGCTACACCTTC.

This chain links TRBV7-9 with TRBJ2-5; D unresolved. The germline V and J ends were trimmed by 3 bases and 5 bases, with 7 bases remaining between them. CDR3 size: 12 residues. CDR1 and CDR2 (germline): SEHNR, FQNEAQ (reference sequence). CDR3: CASSFFSETQYF. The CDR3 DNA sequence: TGTGCCAGCAGCTTTTTTAGTGAGACCCAGTACTTC.

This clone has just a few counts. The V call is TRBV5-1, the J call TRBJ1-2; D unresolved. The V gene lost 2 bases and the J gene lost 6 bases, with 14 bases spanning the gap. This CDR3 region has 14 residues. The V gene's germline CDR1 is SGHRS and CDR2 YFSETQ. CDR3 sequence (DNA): TGCGCCAGCAGCTTTGGCAGCCTGCGGGATGGCTACACCTTC. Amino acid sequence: CASSFGSLRDGYTF.

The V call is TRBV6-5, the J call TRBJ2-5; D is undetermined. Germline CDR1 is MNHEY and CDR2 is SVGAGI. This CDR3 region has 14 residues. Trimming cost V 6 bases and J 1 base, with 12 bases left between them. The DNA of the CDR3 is TGTGCCAGCAGACCCGGACGGTTCCAAGAGACCCAGTACTTC. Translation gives CASRPGRFQETQYF.

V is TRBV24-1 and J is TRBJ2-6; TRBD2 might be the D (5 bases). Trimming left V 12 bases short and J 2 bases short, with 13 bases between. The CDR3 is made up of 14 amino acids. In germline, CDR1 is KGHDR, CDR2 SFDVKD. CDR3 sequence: CAVTTGTGANVLTF. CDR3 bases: TGTGCCGTCACCACGGGGACTGGGGCCAACGTCCTGACTTTC.

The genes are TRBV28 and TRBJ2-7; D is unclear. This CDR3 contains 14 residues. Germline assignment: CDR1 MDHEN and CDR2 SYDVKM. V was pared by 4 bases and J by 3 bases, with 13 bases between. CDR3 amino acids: CASSSQIRSYEQYF. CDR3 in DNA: TGTGCCAGCAGTTCCCAAATTCGGAGCTACGAGCAGTACTTC.

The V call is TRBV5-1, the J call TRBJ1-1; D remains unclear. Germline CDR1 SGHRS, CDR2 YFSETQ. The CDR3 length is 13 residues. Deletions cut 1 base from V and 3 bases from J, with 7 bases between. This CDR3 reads CASSLIQDTEAFF. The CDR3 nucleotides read TGCGCCAGCAGCTTGATCCAGGACACTGAAGCTTTCTTT. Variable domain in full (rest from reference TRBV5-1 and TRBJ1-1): KAGVTQTPRYLIKTRGQQVTLSCSPISGHRSVSWYQQTPGQGLQFLFEYFSETQRNKGNFPGRFSGRQFSNSRSEMNVSTLELGDSALYLCASSLIQDTEAFFGQGTRLTVV.

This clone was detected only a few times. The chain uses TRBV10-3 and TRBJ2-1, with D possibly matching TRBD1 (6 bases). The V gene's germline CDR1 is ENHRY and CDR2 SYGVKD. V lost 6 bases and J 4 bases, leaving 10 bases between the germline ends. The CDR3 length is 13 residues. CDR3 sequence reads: CAISRGQYNEQFF. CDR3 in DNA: TGTGCCATCAGCCGCGGACAGTACAATGAGCAGTTCTTC.

CDR3 in DNA: TGTGCCAGCAGGAGGGGCACTGAAGCTTTCTTT. As protein: CASRRGTEAFF. The chain is built from TRBV27 and TRBJ1-1, with D tentatively TRBD1 (5 bases). This CDR3 comprises 11 residues. Germline lookup yields CDR1 MNHEY and CDR2 SMNVEV (reference sequence). Between the trimmed V and J ends, which lost 6 bases and 4 bases, there was a span of 6 bases.

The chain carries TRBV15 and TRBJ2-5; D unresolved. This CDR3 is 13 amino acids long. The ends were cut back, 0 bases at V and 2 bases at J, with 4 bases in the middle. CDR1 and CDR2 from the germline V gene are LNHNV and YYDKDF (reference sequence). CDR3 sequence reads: CATSRDPQETQYF. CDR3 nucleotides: TGTGCCACCAGCAGAGATCCGCAAGAGACCCAGTACTTC.

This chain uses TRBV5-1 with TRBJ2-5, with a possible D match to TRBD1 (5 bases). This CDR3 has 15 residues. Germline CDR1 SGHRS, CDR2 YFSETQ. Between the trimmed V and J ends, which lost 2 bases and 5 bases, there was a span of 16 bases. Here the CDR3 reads CASSFGHTGEETQYF. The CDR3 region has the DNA TGCGCCAGCAGCTTTGGGCACACAGGAGAGGAGACCCAGTACTTC.

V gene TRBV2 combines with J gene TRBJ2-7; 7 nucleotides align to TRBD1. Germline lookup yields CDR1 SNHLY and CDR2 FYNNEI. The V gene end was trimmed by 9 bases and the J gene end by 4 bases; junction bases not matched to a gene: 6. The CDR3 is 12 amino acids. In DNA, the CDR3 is TGTGCCAGAGGACAGGAACGTTACGAGCAGTACTTC. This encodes CARGQERYEQYF.

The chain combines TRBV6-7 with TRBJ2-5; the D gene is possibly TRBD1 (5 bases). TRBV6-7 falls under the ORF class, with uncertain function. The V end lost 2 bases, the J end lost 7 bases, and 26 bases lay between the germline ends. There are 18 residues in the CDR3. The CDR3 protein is CASSYLVPTGFPLRTQYF. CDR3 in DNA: TGTGCCAGCAGTTACCTCGTTCCTACAGGATTTCCATTGAGGACCCAGTACTTC.

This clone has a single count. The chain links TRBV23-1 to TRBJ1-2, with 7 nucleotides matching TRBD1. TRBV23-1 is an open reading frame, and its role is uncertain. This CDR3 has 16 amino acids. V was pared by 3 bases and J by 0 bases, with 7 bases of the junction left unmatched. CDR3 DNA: TGCGCCAGCAGTCACTCGGGACAGAGAGCTAACTATGGCTACACCTTC. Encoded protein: CASSHSGQRANYGYTF.

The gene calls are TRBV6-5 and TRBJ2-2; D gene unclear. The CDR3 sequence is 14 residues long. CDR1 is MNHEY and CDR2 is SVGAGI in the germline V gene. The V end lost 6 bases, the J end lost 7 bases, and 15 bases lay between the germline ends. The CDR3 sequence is CASRPTGSGGELFF. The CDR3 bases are TGTGCCAGCAGACCGACCGGGTCGGGCGGGGAGCTGTTTTTT.

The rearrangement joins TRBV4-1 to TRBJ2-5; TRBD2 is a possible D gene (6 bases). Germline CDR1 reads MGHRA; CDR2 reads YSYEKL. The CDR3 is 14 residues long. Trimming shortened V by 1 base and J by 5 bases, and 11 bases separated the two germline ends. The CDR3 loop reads CASSQVGGAETQYF. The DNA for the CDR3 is TGCGCCAGCAGCCAAGTTGGAGGGGCGGAGACCCAGTACTTC.

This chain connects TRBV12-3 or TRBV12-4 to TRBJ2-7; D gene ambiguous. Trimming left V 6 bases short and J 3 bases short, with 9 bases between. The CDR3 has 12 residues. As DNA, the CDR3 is TGTGCCAGCAGCTCACTTAACTACGAGCAGTACTTC. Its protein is CASSSLNYEQYF.